A single sample is the source of the 16 T cell receptor beta chains below, sequenced in a study of response to subunit inactivated influenza vaccine. TCRdb itself ran the RT-PCR reads through MiXCR, one entry per CDR3 protein. Counted here are approximately 500,000 distinct CDR3 sequences, 14% occurring once; the ten biggest clones make up 11%. The sequenced sample was PBMCs from blood, obtained approximately 12 days after vaccination. These receptors were taken from a man aged 50 to 59 who received an inactivated influenza vaccine.

This chain uses TRBV7-2 with TRBJ1-2; D is unresolved. V shed 7 bases and J shed 8 bases, with 17 bases lying between them. CDR3 length equals 13 residues. The germline gives CDR1 SGHTA, CDR2 FQGNSA. The CDR3 region is CASNRLLGIGYTF. The DNA for the CDR3 is TGTGCCAGCAATCGCCTTCTGGGGATAGGCTACACCTTC.

The chain recombines TRBV5-5 with TRBJ1-3, with D hard to call. The CDR3 spans 15 residues. The germline CDR1 and CDR2 sequences are SGHKS and YYEKEE (reference sequence). Between the trimmed V and J ends, which lost 0 bases and 6 bases, there was a span of 13 bases. CDR3 DNA sequence: TGTGCCAGCAGCTTGGCCGCCGGTCGAGAAAACACCATATATTTT. It encodes CASSLAAGRENTIYF.

The V and J genes are TRBV6-1 and TRBJ2-5; tentatively, D is TRBD2 (5 bases). Germline CDR1 and CDR2: MNHNS and SASEGT. This CDR3 spans 14 amino acids. V lost 6 bases and J 4 bases, leaving 15 bases between the germline ends. This CDR3 reads CASSSPGYGETQYF. The CDR3 coding sequence is TGTGCCAGCAGCTCCCCGGGGTACGGAGAGACCCAGTACTTC.

This clonotype appeared a few times. This chain joins TRBV5-1 and TRBJ1-1; D gene unclear. V was pared by 1 base and J by 3 bases, with 10 bases between. CDR3 length equals 14 residues. Looked up from germline, CDR1 is SGHRS and CDR2 is YFSETQ. CDR3 in amino acids: CASSLLYGDTEAFF. For the CDR3, the DNA is TGCGCCAGCAGCTTGTTATATGGGGACACTGAAGCTTTCTTT.

CDR3: CASSLYRDRGTVLGEQYF. The CDR3 DNA reads TGTGCCAGCAGTTTATACCGGGACAGGGGGACTGTGTTGGGAGAGCAGTACTTC. This chain links TRBV27 with TRBJ2-7; 11 bases align to TRBD1. V shed 1 base, J shed 7 bases, and the junction held 15 bases outside the gene matches. Germline loops: CDR1 MNHEY, CDR2 SMNVEV (reference sequence). This CDR3 region has 18 residues.

This clonotype was detected a few times. The chain couples TRBV12-3 or TRBV12-4 to TRBJ2-5; the D is unclear. V was clipped by 2 bases and J by 1 base, with 8 bases between them. This CDR3 region has 14 residues. The chain's CDR3 is CASSLYTSQETQYF. CDR3 coding DNA: TGTGCCAGCAGTTTATATACAAGCCAAGAGACCCAGTACTTC.

The V gene is TRBV9, the J gene TRBJ1-1; D uncertain. Germline-derived CDR1 and CDR2 are SGDLS and YYNGEE. V lost 0 bases to trimming and J lost 5 bases, with 8 bases between them. The CDR3 totals 13 residues. The CDR3 region is CASSVGPGTEAFF. The CDR3 bases are TGTGCCAGCAGCGTAGGACCCGGGACTGAAGCTTTCTTT. The whole variable domain, remainder taken from reference TRBV9 and TRBJ1-1, is DSGVTQTPKHLITATGQRVTLRCSPRSGDLSVYWYQQSLDQGLQFLIQYYNGEERAKGNILERFSAQQFPDLHSELNLSSLELGDSALYFCASSVGPGTEAFFGQGTRLTVV.

This clonotype was seen a few times. The rearrangement uses TRBV9 and TRBJ2-5, with 14 bases aligning to TRBD2. CDR1 and CDR2 (germline): SGDLS, YYNGEE. V dropped 3 bases and J dropped 4; count of bases not matched to a gene: 5. The CDR3 has 16 amino acids. The CDR3: CASSAGTSGSRETQYF. The CDR3 DNA sequence: TGTGCCAGCAGCGCCGGGACTAGCGGGAGTAGAGAGACCCAGTACTTC. Variable domain in full (rest from reference TRBV9 and TRBJ2-5): DSGVTQTPKHLITATGQRVTLRCSPRSGDLSVYWYQQSLDQGLQFLIQYYNGEERAKGNILERFSAQQFPDLHSELNLSSLELGDSALYFCASSAGTSGSRETQYFGPGTRLLVL.

This clonotype was detected only a few times. This chain connects TRBV18 to TRBJ2-2; tentatively, D is TRBD1 (6 bases). The germline V gene encodes CDR1 KGHSH and CDR2 LQKENI. With 0 bases removed from V and 5 bases from J, the gap between germline ends came to 13 bases. This CDR3 spans 16 amino acids. The CDR3 region is CASSPPNPGETGELFF. The CDR3 region has the DNA TGTGCCAGCTCACCACCGAACCCAGGGGAAACCGGGGAGCTGTTTTTT.

DNA of the CDR3: TGCAGTGCTAGATATGGCGGATCTTCCGCCGGGGAGCTGTTTTTT. This translates into CSARYGGSSAGELFF. The chain links TRBV20-1 to TRBJ2-2; D gene unclear. Germline V gene sequence: CDR1 DFQATT, CDR2 SNEGSKA (reference sequence). The CDR3 runs 15 residues. V lost 2 bases to trimming and J lost 6 bases, with 16 bases between them.

This clonotype was counted ten times or more. The chain links TRBV5-1 to TRBJ2-1; 8 nucleotides agree with TRBD2. This CDR3 spans 18 amino acids. Trimming at V came to 0 bases and at J to 4 bases, leaving 12 bases not matched to a gene. The germline CDR1 and CDR2 sequences are SGHRS and YFSETQ. This CDR3 reads CASSLGQIGLAYYNEQFF. CDR3 bases: TGCGCCAGCAGCTTGGGACAGATTGGACTAGCTTATTACAATGAGCAGTTCTTC.

The chain uses TRBV10-3 and TRBJ2-3; a weak D match, TRBD1 (5 bases). V was clipped by 4 bases and J by 2 bases, with 13 bases between them. This CDR3 is 15 amino acids long. Germline CDR1 ENHRY, CDR2 SYGVKD. The CDR3 DNA reads as TGTGCCATCAGTGGAACAGGCGTGAACACAGATACGCAGTATTTT. It encodes CAISGTGVNTDTQYF.

This clonotype appeared many times. The gene calls are TRBV5-1 and TRBJ1-1; a weak D match, TRBD1 (5 bases). Germline assignment: CDR1 SGHRS and CDR2 YFSETQ. The CDR3 is 18 residues long. Trimming removed 4 bases at V and 1 base at J, with 23 bases between. CDR3 bases: TGCGCCAGCAGCCCCGAGGGTCCCCAGGGCGGGAGGAACACTGAAGCTTTCTTT. It specifies CASSPEGPQGGRNTEAFF.

The gene calls are TRBV20-1 and TRBJ2-3; no clear D. Germline V CDR1 and CDR2: DFQATT, SNEGSKA (reference sequence). This CDR3 contains 15 residues. V was trimmed by 1 base and J by 3 bases, leaving 14 bases between them. DNA for the CDR3: TGCAGTGCTAGAGTTGCGCTTCTCATAACAGATACGCAGTATTTT. Translation gives CSARVALLITDTQYF.

In this sample, this clonotype turned up once. This sequence joins TRBV7-2 and TRBJ2-3, with TRBD2 as a possible D gene (5 bases). Trimming stripped 5 bases from V and 2 bases from J, with 20 bases between. The CDR3 has 17 residues. Germline V gives CDR1 SGHTA, CDR2 FQGNSA. CDR3 region: CASSGLVSGPLTDTQYF. The CDR3 DNA sequence: TGTGCCAGCAGCGGCCTTGTCAGCGGACCCCTCACAGATACGCAGTATTTT. The entire variable domain, with the rest obtained from reference TRBV7-2 and TRBJ2-3, is as follows: GAGVSQSPSNKVTEKGKDVELRCDPISGHTALYWYRQSLGQGLEFLIYFQGNSAPDKSGLPSDRFSAERTGGSVSTLTIQRTQQEDSAVYLCASSGLVSGPLTDTQYFGPGTRLTVL.

This clonotype turned up a few times. The chain has TRBV7-2 and TRBJ2-7, with D unclear. The CDR3 contains 13 residues. Germline CDR1 is SGHTA and CDR2 is FQGNSA. Trimming cost V 2 bases and J 5 bases, with 10 bases left between them. CDR3 coding DNA: TGTGCCAGCAGCTTACCGCCCTGGGACGAGCAGTACTTC. This encodes CASSLPPWDEQYF. Together with reference TRBV7-2 and TRBJ2-7, the CDR3 gives the full variable domain: GAGVSQSPSNKVTEKGKDVELRCDPISGHTALYWYRQSLGQGLEFLIYFQGNSAPDKSGLPSDRFSAERTGGSVSTLTIQRTQQEDSAVYLCASSLPPWDEQYFGPGTRLTVT.